This T cell receptor (beta chain) is from a study of cytomegalovirus exposure and HLA in healthy donors. Primers: 60 Vbeta forward and 13 Jbeta reverse. The method was immunoSEQ multiplex PCR; TCRdb's version includes in-frame clones alone and lacks a portion of them. The sample shows more than 150,000 clones, around 85% of them seen only once. The CDR3 runs 14 residues. Trimming shortened V by 0 bases and J by 1 base, and 7 bases separated the two germline ends. In germline, CDR1 is SQVTM, CDR2 ANQGSEA. This TCR came from a man aged 50 or older in good health and CMV-seronegative. The chain employs TRBV29-1 and TRBJ1-5; D gene uncertain. The sample consisted of PBMCs. The CDR3 bases are TGCAGCGTTGAAGACAGGAACAGCAATCAGCCCCAGCATTTT. This translates into CSVEDRNSNQPQHF.